A single T cell receptor beta chain is shown here with its context. Its specificity is unknown. Produced via immunoSEQ multiplex PCR; TCRdb's table is partial and in-frame only. Of about 190,000 clones listed, about 83% were seen once; the top ten hold over 1.1%. Germline V CDR1 and CDR2: MGHRA, YSYEKL. Germline trimming cut 0 bases from V and 2 bases from J; bases unmatched to any gene: 12. CDR3 size: 18 residues. This sample stems from a study of cytomegalovirus exposure and HLA in healthy donors. Study summary: The approximately 670 first-cohort repertoires and the roughly 120 validation repertoires shared the same platform, a later analysis reported.

The study, taken as a whole, reports: Among TCR sequences, most were rare, though some public TCRs appeared in many donors. The investigators catalogued 180 or so TCR beta chains as cytomegalovirus-associated.

Material for sequencing was PBMCs. This chain links TRBV4-1 with TRBJ2-7; 8 positions agree with TRBD2. The sequence derives from a woman younger than 35 in good health and CMV-seronegative. CDR3: CASSQEASGFIQTYEQYF. The CDR3 DNA follows: TGCGCCAGCAGCCAAGAGGCTAGCGGGTTCATCCAAACCTACGAGCAGTACTTC.